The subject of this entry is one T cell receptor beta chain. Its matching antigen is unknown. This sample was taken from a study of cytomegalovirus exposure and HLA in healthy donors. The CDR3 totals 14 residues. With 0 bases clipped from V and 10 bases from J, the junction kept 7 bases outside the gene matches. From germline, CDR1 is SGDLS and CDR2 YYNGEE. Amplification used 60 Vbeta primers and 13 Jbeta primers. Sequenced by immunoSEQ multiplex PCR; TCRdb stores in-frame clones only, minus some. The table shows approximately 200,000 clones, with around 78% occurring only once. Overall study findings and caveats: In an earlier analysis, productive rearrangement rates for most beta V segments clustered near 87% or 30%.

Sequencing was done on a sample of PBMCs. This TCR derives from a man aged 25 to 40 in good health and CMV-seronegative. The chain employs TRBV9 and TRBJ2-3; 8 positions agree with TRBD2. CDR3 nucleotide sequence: TGTGCCAGCAGCGTAGACAGCGGGGGTGGTTCGCAGTATTTT. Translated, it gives CASSVDSGGGSQYF.